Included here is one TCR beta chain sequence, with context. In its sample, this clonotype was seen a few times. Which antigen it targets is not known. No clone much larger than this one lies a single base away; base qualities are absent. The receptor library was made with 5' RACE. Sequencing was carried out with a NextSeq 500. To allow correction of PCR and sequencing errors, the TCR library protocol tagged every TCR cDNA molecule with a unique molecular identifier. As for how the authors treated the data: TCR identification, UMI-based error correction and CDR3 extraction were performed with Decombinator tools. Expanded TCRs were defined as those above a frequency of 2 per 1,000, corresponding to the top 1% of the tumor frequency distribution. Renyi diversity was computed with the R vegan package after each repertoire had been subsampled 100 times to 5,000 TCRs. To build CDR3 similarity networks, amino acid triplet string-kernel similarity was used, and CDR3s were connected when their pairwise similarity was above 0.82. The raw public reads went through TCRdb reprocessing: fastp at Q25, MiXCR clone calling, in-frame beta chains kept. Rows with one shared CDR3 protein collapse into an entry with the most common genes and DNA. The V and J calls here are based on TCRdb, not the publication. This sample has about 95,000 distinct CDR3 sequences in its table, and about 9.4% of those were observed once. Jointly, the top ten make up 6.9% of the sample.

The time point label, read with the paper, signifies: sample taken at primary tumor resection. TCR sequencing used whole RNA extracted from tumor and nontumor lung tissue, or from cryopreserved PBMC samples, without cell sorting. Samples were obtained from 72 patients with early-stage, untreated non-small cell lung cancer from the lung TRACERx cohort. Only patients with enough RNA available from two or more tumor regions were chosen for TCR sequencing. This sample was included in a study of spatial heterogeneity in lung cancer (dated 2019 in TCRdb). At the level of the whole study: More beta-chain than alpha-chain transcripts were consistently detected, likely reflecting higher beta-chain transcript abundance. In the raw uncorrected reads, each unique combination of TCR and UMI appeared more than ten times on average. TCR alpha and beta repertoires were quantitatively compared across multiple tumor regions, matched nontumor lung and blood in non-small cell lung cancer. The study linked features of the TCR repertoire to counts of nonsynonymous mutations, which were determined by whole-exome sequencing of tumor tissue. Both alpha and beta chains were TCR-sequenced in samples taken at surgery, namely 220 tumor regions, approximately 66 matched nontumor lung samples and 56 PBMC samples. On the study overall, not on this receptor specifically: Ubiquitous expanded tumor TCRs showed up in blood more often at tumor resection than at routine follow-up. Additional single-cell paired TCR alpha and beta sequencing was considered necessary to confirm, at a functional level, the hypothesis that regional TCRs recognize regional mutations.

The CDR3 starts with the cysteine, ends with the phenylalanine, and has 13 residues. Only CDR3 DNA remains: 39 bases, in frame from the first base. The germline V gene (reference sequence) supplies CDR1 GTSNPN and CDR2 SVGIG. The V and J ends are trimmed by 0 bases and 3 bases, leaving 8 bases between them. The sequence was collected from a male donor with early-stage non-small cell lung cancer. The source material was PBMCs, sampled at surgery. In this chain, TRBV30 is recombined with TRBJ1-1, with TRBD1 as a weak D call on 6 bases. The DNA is TGTGCCTGGAGTGTTGACAGGCACACTGAAGCTTTCTTT. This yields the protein CAWSVDRHTEAFF.